Below, 10 T cell receptor beta chains from the same sample are listed, as sequenced in a study of T cells in Graves' hyperthyroidism and ophthalmopathy. RNA transcripts gave rise to amplified TCR beta CDR3 regions. The primer set for the first-round RT-PCR of the TCR CDR3 was HTBI. TCRdb analysed the multiplex PCR reads with MiXCR anew, one entry per CDR3 protein. Counted here are 500,000 to 600,000 distinct CDR3 sequences, 16% occurring once; the ten biggest clones make up 15% to 20%. The sequencing input was blood. These receptors all come from a woman between 18 and 29 years old with Graves' hyperthyroidism.

This clonotype showed up just a few times. The chain carries TRBV12-3 or TRBV12-4 and TRBJ2-5; no reliable D call. Trimming left V 3 bases short and J 2 bases short, with 10 bases between. There are 14 residues in the CDR3. The CDR3 loop reads CASSLTAPQETQYF. The CDR3 DNA is TGTGCCAGCAGTTTGACGGCCCCGCAAGAGACCCAGTACTTC.

About this clonotype: This may be a read error, as it is one base from a much larger clone. V is TRBV5-1 and J is TRBJ2-7; D tentatively reads TRBD1 or TRBD2 (5 bases each). The germline gives CDR1 SGHRS, CDR2 YFSETQ. V lost 0 bases to trimming and J lost 7 bases, with 17 bases between them. The CDR3 contains 15 residues. DNA for the CDR3: TGCGCCAGCAGCTTGGACGGGGACCGTAACGATGAGCAGTACTTC. Translating it yields CASSLDGDRNDEQYF.

Ten or more counts support this clonotype. The J gene is TRBJ2-7, the V gene TRBV12-3 or TRBV12-4; 8 bases are shared with TRBD1. The CDR3 consists of 14 residues. V shed 3 bases and J 5 bases; nucleotides not matched to a gene: 6. The DNA for the CDR3 is TGTGCCAGCAGTTTGGCAGGGGGCTCTCACGAGCAGTACTTC. Encoded protein: CASSLAGGSHEQYF.

The sample holds a few counts of this clonotype. CDR3 region: CASSLRSGRFGANVLTF. CDR3 nucleotide sequence: TGTGCCAGCAGTTTAAGGTCCGGGAGGTTTGGGGCCAACGTCCTGACTTTC. The chain is built from TRBV28 and TRBJ2-6; 7 positions match TRBD2. Unmatched junction bases numbered 7, after V lost 2 bases and J lost 3 bases. This CDR3 has 17 residues. Germline V CDR1 and CDR2: MDHEN, SYDVKM.

This chain connects TRBV15 to TRBJ1-5; D not certain. Germline CDR1 reads LNHNV; CDR2 reads YYDKDF (reference sequence). The CDR3 has 15 amino acids. Trimming removed 0 bases at V and 2 bases at J, with 8 bases between. The CDR3 is CATSRDDGGNQPQHF. The DNA for the CDR3 is TGTGCCACCAGCAGAGATGACGGGGGCAATCAGCCCCAGCATTTT.

The chain carries TRBV5-1 and TRBJ2-2; D unresolved. Per germline, CDR1 SGHRS and CDR2 YFSETQ. This CDR3 spans 15 amino acids. Trimming took 1 base from V and 4 from J, leaving 11 bases between them. CDR3 region: CASSLTPGSTGELFF. For the CDR3, the DNA is TGCGCCAGCAGCTTGACCCCAGGAAGCACCGGGGAGCTGTTTTTT.

This clonotype turned up a few times. The chain carries TRBV5-6 and TRBJ1-1; 8 positions match TRBD1. This CDR3 spans 15 amino acids. Germline loops: CDR1 SGHDT, CDR2 YYEEEE. The junction had 12 bases not matched to a gene; V was cut back by 6 bases and J by 5 bases. As DNA, the CDR3 is TGTGCCAGCACCTTAGGACCCAGGGGGCAAACTGAAGCTTTCTTT. Its protein product is CASTLGPRGQTEAFF.

This clonotype turned up a few times. The V gene is TRBV7-3, the J gene TRBJ1-2; possibly TRBD1 for D (5 bases). Trimming shortened V by 5 bases and J by 4 bases, and 17 bases separated the two germline ends. The V gene's germline CDR1 is SGHTA and CDR2 FQGTGA. The CDR3 runs 15 residues. The CDR3 spells CASSLHPTARYGYTF. DNA for the CDR3: TGTGCCAGCAGCCTCCACCCGACAGCCCGCTATGGCTACACCTTC. Full variable domain (remainder filled in from reference TRBV7-3 and TRBJ1-2): GAGVSQTPSNKVTEKGKYVELRCDPISGHTALYWYRQSLGQGPEFLIYFQGTGAADDSGLPNDRFFAVRPEGSVSTLKIQRTERGDSAVYLCASSLHPTARYGYTFGSGTRLTVV.

This clonotype appeared a few times. This chain uses TRBV6-5 with TRBJ1-3, with no clear D. Germline V gene sequence: CDR1 MNHEY, CDR2 SVGAGI. Trimming pared 0 bases from V and 7 bases from J, leaving 7 bases between. The CDR3 consists of 13 residues. The CDR3 coding sequence is TGTGCCAGCAGTTACTCAGGGTCGAACACCATATATTTT. Amino acids: CASSYSGSNTIYF.

The chain uses TRBV24-1 and TRBJ2-7; no clear D. The germline V and J ends were trimmed by 5 bases and 3 bases, with 4 bases remaining between them. The CDR3 covers 11 residues. CDR1 is KGHDR and CDR2 is SFDVKD in the germline V gene. The CDR3 region has the DNA TGTGCCACCAGTGTCGGCTACGAGCAGTACTTC. This sequence encodes CATSVGYEQYF.